The present TCR beta chain was sequenced within a study of blood T cells in healthy people across ages. A second PCR, run for roughly 7 to 12 cycles, used a sample-barcoded 5' primer plus a J-beta primer mix. Tagging of each cDNA molecule was performed by a template-switch adaptor with 12 random nucleotides. TCRdb re-derived calls from the 5' RACE reads in MiXCR, one entry per CDR3 protein. The sample has some 780,000 distinct CDR3 sequences, roughly 50% seen once. As to this clonotype: Its antigen is currently unknown.

This CDR3 is built from 12 residues. The ends were cut back, 0 bases at V and 7 bases at J, with 5 bases in the middle. In germline, CDR1 is LGHNA, CDR2 YSLEER. General study results and limits: There were more naive CD4+ cells and higher diversity in long-lived donors than in aged donors. Donor CMV infection status was unknown, possibly confounding age-related changes in expanded clonotypes. Roughly linearly, TCR beta diversity per million T cells fell as age increased.

V is TRBV4-3 and J is TRBJ2-3; D call uncertain. Sequences were obtained from blood. This receptor was obtained from a man aged 35 to 55 in good health. CDR3 protein: CASSQDGNTQYF. The CDR3 DNA sequence: TGCGCCAGCAGCCAAGACGGAAATACGCAGTATTTT.